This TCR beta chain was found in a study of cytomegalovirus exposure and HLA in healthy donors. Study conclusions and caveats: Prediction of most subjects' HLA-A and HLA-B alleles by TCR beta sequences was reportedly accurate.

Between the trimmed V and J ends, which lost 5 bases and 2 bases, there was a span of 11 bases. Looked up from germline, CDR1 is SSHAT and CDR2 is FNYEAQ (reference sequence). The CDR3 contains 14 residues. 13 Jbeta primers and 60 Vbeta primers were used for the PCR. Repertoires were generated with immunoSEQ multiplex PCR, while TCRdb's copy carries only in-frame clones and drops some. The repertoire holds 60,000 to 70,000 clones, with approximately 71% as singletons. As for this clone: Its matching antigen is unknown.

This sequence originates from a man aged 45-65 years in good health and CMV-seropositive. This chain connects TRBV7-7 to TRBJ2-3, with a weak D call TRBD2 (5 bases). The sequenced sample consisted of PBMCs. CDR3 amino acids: CASSPGISTDTQYF. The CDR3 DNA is TGTGCCAGCAGCCCCGGGATATCCACAGATACGCAGTATTTT.